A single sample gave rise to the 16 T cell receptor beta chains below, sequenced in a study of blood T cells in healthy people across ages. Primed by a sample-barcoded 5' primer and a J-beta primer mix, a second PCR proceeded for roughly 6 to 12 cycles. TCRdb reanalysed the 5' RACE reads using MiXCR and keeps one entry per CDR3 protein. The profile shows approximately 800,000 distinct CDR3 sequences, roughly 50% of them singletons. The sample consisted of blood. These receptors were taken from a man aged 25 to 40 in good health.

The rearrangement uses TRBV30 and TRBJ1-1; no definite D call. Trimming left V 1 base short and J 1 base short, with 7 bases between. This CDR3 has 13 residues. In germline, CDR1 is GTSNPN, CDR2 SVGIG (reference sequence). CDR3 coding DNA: TGTGCCTGGAGTGAAGTAGAGAACACTGAAGCTTTCTTT. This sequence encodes CAWSEVENTEAFF. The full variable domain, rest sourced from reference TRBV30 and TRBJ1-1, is SQTIHQWPATLVQPVGSPLSLECTVEGTSNPNLYWYRQAAGRGLQLLFYSVGIGQISSEVPQNLSASRPQDRQFILSSKKLLLSDSGFYLCAWSEVENTEAFFGQGTRLTVV.

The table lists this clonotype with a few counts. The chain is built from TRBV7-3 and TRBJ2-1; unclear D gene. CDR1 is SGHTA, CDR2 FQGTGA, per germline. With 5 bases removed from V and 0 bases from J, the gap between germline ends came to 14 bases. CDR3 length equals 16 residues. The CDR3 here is CASSISAASSYNEQFF. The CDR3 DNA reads TGTGCCAGCAGCATCTCGGCGGCGAGCTCCTACAATGAGCAGTTCTTC.

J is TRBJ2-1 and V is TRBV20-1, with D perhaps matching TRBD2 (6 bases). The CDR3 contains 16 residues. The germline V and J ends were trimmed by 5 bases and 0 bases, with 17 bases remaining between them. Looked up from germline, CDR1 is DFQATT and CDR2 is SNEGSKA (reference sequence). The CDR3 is CSAPGVGLTSYNEQFF. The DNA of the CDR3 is TGCAGTGCTCCGGGGGTAGGACTAACCTCCTACAATGAGCAGTTCTTC.

The CDR3 is CASSFGAANFNQPQHF. CDR3 in DNA: TGTGCCAGCAGCTTCGGGGCGGCGAATTTCAATCAGCCCCAGCATTTT. The rearrangement uses TRBV6-2 or TRBV6-3 and TRBJ1-5, with D possibly matching TRBD1 (5 bases). CDR3 length: 16 amino acids. V lost 6 bases and J 3 bases, leaving 18 bases between the germline ends. Germline CDR1 and CDR2: MNHEY and SVGEGT.

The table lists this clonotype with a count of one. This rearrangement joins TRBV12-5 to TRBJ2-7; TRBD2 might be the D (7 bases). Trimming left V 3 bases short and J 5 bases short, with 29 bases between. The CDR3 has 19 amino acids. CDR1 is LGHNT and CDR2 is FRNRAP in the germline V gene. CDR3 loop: CASGFEGGTSPHYRDEQYF. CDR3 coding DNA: TGTGCTAGTGGTTTCGAGGGGGGGACCTCGCCACATTACAGGGACGAGCAGTACTTC. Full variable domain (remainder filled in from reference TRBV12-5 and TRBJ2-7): DARVTQTPRHKVTEMGQEVTMRCQPILGHNTVFWYRQTMMQGLELLAYFRNRAPLDDSGMPKDRFSAEMPDATLATLKIQPSEPRDSAVYFCASGFEGGTSPHYRDEQYFGPGTRLTVT.

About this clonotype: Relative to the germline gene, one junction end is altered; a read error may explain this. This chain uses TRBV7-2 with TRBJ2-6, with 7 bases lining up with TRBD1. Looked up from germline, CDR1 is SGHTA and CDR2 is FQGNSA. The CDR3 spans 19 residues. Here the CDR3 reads CASSDNPGQLNSGANVLTF. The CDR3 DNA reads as TGTGCTAGCAGCGACAACCCGGGACAGCTAAACTCTGGGGCCAACGTCCTGACTTTC.

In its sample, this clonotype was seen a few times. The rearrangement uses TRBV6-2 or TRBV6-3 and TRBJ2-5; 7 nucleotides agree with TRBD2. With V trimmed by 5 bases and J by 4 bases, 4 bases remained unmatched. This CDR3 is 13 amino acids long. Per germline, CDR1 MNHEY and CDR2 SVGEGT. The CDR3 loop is CASSPGTTETQYF. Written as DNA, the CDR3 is TGTGCCAGCAGTCCCGGGACTACAGAGACCCAGTACTTC.

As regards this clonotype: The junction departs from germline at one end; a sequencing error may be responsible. CDR3 region: CTSSRIVGGWTEAFF. In nucleotides, the CDR3 is TGTACCAGCAGCCGCATCGTGGGGGGGTGGACTGAAGCTTTCTTT. This chain joins TRBV5-6 and TRBJ1-1; D is perhaps TRBD1 (5 bases). Per the germline V gene, CDR1 is SGHDT and CDR2 is YYEEEE. CDR3 length: 15 residues.

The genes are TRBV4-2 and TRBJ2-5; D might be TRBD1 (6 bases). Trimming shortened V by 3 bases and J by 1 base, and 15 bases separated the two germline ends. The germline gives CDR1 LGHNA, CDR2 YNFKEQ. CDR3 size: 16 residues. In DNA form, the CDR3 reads TGTGCCAGCAGCCATATCAGCGAGGGGGTCCAAGAGACCCAGTACTTC. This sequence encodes CASSHISEGVQETQYF.

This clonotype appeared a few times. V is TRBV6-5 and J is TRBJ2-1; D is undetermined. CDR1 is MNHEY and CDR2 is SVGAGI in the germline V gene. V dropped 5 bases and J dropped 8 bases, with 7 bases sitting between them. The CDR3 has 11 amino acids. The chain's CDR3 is CASSGFDEQFF. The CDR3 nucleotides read TGTGCCAGCAGTGGGTTCGATGAGCAGTTCTTC.

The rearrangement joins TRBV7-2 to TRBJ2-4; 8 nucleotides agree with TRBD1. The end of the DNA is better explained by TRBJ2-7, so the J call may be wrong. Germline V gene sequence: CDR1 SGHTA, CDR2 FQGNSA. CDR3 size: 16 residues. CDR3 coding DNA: TGTGCCAGCAGCTTAGGAGGACAGGGTTATCGAGACGAGCAGTACTTC. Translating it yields CASSLGGQGYRDEQYF.

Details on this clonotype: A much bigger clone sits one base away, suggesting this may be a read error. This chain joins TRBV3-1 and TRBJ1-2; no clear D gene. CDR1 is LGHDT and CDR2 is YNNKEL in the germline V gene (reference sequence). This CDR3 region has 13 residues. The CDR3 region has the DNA TGTGCCAACAGCCAAGTCCCCCCGGAGGGCTACACCTTC. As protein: CANSQVPPEGYTF.

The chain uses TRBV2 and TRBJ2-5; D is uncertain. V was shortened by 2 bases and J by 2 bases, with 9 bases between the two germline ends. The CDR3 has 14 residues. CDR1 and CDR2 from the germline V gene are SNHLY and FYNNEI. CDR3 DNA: TGTGCCAGCAGTGAACTCCTGCCGCAAGAGACCCAGTACTTC. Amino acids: CASSELLPQETQYF.

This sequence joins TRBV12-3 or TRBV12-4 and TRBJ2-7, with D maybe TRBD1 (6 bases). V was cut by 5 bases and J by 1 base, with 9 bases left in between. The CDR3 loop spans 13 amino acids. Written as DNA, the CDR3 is TGTGCCAGCAGTAAACAGGGATCCTACGAGCAGTACTTC. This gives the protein CASSKQGSYEQYF.

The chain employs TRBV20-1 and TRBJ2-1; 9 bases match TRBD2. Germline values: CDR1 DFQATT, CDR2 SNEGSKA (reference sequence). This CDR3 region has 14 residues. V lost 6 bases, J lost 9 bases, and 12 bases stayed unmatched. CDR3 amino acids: CSARGPKAGGEQFF. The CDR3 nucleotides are TGCAGTGCAAGGGGCCCTAAAGCGGGAGGTGAGCAGTTCTTC.

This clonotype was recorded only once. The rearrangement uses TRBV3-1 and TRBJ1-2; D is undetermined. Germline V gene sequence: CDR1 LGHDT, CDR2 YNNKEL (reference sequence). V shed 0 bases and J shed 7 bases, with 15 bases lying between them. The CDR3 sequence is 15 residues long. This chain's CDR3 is CASSQDWSRLSGYTF. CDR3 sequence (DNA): TGTGCCAGCAGCCAAGATTGGTCCAGGCTATCTGGCTACACCTTC.